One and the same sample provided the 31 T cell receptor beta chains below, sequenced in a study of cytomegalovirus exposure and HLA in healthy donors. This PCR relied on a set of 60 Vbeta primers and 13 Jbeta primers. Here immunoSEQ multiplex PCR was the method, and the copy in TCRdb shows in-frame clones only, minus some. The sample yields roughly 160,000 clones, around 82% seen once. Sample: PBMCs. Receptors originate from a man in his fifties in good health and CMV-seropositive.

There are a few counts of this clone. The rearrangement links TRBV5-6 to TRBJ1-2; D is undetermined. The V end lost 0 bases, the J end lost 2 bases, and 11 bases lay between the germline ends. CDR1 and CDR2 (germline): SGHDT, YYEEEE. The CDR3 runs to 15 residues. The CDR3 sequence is CASSLDPTVNYGYTF. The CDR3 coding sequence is TGTGCCAGCAGCTTGGATCCTACAGTAAACTATGGCTACACCTTC.

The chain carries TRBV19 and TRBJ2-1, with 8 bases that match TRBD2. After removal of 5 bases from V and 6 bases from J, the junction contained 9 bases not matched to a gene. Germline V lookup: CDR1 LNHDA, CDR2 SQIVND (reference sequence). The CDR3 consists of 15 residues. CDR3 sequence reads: CASSHTRTSRNEQFF. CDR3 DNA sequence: TGTGCCAGTAGTCACACCAGGACTAGCCGCAATGAGCAGTTCTTC.

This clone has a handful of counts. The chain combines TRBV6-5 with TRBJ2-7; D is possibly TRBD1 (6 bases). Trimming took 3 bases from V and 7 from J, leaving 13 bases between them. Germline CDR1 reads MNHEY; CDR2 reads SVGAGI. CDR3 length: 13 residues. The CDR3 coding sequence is TGTGCCAGCAGTTATTCCAGGGGCAATGAGCAGTACTTC. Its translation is CASSYSRGNEQYF.

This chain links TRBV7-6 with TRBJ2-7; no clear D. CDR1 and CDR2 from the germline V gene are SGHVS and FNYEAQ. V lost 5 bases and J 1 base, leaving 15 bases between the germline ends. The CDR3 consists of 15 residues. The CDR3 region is CASSPELGLSYEQYF. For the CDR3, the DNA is TGTGCCAGCAGCCCAGAGCTCGGGTTGTCCTACGAGCAGTACTTC.

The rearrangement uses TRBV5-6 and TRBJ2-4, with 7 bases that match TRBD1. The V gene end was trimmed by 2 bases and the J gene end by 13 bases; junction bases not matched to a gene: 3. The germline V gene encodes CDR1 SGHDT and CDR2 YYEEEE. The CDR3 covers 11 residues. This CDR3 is CASSFGDRQYF. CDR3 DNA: TGTGCCAGCAGCTTTGGGGACAGACAGTACTTC.

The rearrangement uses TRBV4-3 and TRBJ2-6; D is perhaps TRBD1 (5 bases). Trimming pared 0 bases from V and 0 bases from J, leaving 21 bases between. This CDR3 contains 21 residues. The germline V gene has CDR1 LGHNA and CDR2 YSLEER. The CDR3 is CASSQERGMLGLSSGANVLTF. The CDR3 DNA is TGCGCCAGCAGCCAAGAAAGGGGAATGTTGGGCCTGAGCTCTGGGGCCAACGTCCTGACTTTC.

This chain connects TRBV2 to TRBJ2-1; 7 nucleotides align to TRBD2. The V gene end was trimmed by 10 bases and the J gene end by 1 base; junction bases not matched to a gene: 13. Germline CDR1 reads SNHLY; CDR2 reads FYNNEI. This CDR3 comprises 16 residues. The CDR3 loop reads CATHREAGASYNEQFF. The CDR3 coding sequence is TGTGCCACCCACCGCGAGGCGGGAGCGTCCTACAATGAGCAGTTCTTC. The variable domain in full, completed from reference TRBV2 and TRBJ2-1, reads EPEVTQTPSHQVTQMGQEVILRCVPISNHLYFYWYRQILGQKVEFLVSFYNNEISEKSEIFDDQFSVERPDGSNFTLKIRSTKLEDSAMYFCATHREAGASYNEQFFGPGTRLTVL.

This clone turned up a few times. For the CDR3, the DNA is TGCAGCGCCTACACAGGGGACTCTGGAAACACCATATATTTT. This translates into CSAYTGDSGNTIYF. The chain links TRBV29-1 to TRBJ1-3; 7 nucleotides align to TRBD1. The CDR3 runs to 14 residues. With V trimmed by 7 bases and J by 0 bases, 6 bases remained unmatched. Germline V lookup: CDR1 SQVTM, CDR2 ANQGSEA.

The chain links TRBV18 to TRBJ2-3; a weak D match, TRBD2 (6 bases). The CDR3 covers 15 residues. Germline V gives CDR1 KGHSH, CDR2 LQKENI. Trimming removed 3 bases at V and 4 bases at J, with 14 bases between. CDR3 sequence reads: CASSPDPGVSDTQYF. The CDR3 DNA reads TGTGCCAGCTCACCGGATCCGGGAGTGTCAGATACGCAGTATTTT.

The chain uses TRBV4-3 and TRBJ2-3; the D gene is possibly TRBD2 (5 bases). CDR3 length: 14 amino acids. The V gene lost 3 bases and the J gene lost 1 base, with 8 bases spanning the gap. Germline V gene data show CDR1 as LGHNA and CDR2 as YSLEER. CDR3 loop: CASSQNSGTDTQYF. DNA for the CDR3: TGCGCCAGCAGCCAGAATAGCGGCACAGATACGCAGTATTTT.

CDR3 nucleotides: TGTGCCAGCAGCTTAGGAGCGGGAGGGTACGAGCAGTACTTC. As protein: CASSLGAGGYEQYF. V gene TRBV7-2 combines with J gene TRBJ2-7, with 10 bases lining up with TRBD2. V lost 1 base and J lost 4; bases outside the gene matches: 1. There are 14 residues in the CDR3. Per germline, CDR1 SGHTA and CDR2 FQGNSA.

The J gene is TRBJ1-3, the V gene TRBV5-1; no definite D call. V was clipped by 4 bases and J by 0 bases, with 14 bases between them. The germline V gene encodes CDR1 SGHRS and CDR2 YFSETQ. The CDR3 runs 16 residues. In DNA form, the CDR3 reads TGCGCCAGCAGCCCACGGGTTCAAGGCTCTGGAAACACCATATATTTT. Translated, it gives CASSPRVQGSGNTIYF.

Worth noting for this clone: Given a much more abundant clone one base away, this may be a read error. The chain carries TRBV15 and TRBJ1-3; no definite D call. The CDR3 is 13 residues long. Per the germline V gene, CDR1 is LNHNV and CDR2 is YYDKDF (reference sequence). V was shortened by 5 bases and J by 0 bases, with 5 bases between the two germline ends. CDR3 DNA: TGTGCCACCAGCTACGGCTCTGGAAACACCATATATTTT. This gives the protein CATSYGSGNTIYF.

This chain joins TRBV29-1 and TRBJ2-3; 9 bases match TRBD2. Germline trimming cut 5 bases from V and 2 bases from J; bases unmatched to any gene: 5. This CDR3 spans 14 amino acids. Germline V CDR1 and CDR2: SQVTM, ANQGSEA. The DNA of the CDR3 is TGCAGCGTTTTTCCTAGCGGGGTCACAGATACGCAGTATTTT. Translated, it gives CSVFPSGVTDTQYF.

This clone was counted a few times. The CDR3 sequence: CASSLFREGMNTEAFF. The CDR3 region has the DNA TGTGCCAGCAGCTTATTCCGGGAAGGTATGAACACTGAAGCTTTCTTT. V gene TRBV11-2 combines with J gene TRBJ1-1; D is unclear. The germline V gene has CDR1 SGHAT and CDR2 FQNNGV. The CDR3 consists of 16 residues. The V and J ends lost 2 bases and 0 bases respectively, with 13 bases between them.

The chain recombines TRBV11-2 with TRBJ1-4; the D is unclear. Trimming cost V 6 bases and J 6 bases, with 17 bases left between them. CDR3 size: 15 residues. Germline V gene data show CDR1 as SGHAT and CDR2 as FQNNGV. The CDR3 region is CASSSGLGRHEKLFF. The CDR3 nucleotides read TGTGCCAGCAGTTCCGGATTGGGGAGGCATGAAAAACTGTTTTTT. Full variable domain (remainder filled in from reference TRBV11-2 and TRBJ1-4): EAGVAQSPRYKIIEKRQSVAFWCNPISGHATLYWYQQILGQGPKLLIQFQNNGVVDDSQLPKDRFSAERLKGVDSTLKIQPAKLEDSAVYLCASSSGLGRHEKLFFGSGTQLSVL.

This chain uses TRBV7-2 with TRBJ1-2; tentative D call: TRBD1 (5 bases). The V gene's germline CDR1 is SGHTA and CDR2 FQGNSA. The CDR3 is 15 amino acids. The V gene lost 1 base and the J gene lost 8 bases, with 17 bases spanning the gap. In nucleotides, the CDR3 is TGTGCCAGCAGCTTAGATTCAGGGAGGGGTCGCGGCTACACCTTC. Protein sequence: CASSLDSGRGRGYTF.

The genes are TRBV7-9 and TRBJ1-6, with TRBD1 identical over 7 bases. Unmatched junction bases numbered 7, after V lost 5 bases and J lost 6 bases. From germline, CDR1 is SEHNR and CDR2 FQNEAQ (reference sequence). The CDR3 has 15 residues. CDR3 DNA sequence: TGTGCCAGCAGCCGGAGGGGACAGTTTAATTCACCCCTCCACTTT. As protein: CASSRRGQFNSPLHF.

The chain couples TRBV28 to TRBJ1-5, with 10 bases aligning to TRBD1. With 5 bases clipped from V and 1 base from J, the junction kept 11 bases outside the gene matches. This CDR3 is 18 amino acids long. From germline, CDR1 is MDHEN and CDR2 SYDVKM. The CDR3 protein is CASSPGQGVWASNQPQHF. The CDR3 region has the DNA TGTGCCAGCAGTCCAGGACAGGGGGTATGGGCAAGCAATCAGCCCCAGCATTTT.

The CDR3 loop reads CAWSDRPEAFF. CDR3 nucleotides: TGTGCCTGGAGTGATCGTCCTGAAGCTTTCTTT. This chain uses TRBV30 with TRBJ1-1; D unclear. Germline V gene lookup returns CDR1 GTSNPN and CDR2 SVGIG (reference sequence). The CDR3 length is 11 residues. The germline V and J ends were trimmed by 1 base and 6 bases, with 6 bases remaining between them.

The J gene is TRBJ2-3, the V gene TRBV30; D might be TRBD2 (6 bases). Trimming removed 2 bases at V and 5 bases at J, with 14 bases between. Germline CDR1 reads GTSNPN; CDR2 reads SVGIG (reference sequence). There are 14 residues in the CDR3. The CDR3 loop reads CAWSPGGGVDTQYF. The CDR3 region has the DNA TGTGCCTGGAGTCCCGGTGGAGGGGTAGATACGCAGTATTTT.

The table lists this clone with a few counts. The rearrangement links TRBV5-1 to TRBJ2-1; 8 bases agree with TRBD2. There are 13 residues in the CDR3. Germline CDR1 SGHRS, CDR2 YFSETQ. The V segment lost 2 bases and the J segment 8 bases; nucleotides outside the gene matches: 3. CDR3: CASSLGTSHEQFF. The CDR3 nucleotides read TGCGCCAGCAGCTTAGGGACTAGTCATGAGCAGTTCTTC.

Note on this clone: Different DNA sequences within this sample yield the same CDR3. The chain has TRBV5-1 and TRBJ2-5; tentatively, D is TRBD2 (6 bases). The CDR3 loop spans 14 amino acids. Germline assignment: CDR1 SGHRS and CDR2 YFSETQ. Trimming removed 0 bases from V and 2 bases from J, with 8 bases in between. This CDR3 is CASSLGRGQETQYF. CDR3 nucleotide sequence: TGCGCCAGCAGCTTGGGTCGGGGGCAAGAGACCCAGTACTTC.

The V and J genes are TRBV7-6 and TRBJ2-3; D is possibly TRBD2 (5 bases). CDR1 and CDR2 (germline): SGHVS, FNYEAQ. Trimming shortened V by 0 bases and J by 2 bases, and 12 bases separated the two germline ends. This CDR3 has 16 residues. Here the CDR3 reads CASSLALYGNTDTQYF. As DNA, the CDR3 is TGTGCCAGCAGCTTAGCGTTGTACGGGAACACAGATACGCAGTATTTT.

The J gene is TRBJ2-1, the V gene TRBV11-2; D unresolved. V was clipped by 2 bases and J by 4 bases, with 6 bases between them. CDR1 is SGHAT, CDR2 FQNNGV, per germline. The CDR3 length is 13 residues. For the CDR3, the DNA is TGTGCCAGCAGCTTATCACAGTACAATGAGCAGTTCTTC. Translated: CASSLSQYNEQFF.

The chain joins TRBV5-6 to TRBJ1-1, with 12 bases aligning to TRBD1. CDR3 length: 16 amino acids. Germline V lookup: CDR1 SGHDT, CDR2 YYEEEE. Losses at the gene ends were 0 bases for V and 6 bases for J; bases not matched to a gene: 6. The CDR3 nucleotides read TGTGCCAGCAGCTTGGCTGGGACAGGGGGCTTACCTGAAGCTTTCTTT. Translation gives CASSLAGTGGLPEAFF.

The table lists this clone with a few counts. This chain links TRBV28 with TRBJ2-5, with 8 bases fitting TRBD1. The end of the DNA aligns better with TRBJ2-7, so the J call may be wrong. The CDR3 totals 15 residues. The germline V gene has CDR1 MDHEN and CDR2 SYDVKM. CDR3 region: CASSLGAGGFGEQYF. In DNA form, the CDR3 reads TGTGCCAGCAGTTTAGGGGCAGGGGGCTTCGGCGAGCAGTACTTC.

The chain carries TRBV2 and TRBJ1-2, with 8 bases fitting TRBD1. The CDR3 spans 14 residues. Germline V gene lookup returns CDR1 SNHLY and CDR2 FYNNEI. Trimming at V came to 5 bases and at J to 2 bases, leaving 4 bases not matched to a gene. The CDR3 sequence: CASSQNRGNYGYTF. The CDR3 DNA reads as TGTGCCAGCAGTCAAAACAGGGGGAACTATGGCTACACCTTC.

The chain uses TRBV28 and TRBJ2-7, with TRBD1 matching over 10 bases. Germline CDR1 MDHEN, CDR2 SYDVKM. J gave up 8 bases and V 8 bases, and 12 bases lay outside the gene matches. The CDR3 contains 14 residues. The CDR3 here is CASCRDRGLRKQYF. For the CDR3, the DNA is TGTGCCAGCTGCCGGGACAGGGGCCTACGAAAGCAGTACTTC. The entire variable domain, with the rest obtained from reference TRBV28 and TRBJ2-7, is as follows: DVKVTQSSRYLVKRTGEKVFLECVQDMDHENMFWYRQDPGLGLRLIYFSYDVKMKEKGDIPEGYSVSREKKERFSLILESASTNQTSMYLCASCRDRGLRKQYFGPGTRLTVT.

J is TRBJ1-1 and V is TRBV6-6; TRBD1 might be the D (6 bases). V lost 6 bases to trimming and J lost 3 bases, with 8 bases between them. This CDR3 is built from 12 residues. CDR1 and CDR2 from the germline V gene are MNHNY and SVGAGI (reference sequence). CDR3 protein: CASRPGDTEAFF. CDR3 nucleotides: TGTGCCAGCAGGCCAGGGGACACTGAAGCTTTCTTT.

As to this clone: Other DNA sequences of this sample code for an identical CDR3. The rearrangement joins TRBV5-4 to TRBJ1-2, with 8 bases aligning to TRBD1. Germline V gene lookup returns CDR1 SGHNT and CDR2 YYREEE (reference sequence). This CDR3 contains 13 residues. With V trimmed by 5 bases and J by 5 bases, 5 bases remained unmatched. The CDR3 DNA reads TGTGCCAGCAGTTCGGACAGGGTTTATGGCTACACCTTC. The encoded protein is CASSSDRVYGYTF.